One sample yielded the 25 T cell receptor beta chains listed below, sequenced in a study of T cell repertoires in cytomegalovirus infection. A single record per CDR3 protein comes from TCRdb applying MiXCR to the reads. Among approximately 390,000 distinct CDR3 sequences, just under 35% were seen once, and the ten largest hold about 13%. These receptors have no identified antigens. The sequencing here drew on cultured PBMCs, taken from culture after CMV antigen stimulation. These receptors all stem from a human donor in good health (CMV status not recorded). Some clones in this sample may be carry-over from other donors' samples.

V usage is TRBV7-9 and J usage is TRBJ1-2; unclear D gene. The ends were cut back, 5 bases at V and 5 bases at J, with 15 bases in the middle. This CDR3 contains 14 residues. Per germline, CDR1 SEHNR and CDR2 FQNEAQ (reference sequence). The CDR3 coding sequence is TGTGCCAGCAGCCTTCCCACATATATTTATGGCTACACCTTC. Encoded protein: CASSLPTYIYGYTF.

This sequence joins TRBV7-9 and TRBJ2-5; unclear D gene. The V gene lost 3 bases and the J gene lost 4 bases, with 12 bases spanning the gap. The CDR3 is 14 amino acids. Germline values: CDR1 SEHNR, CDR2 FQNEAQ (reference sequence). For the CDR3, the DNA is TGTGCCAGCAGCTTGGGTCCCGAAAGAGAGACCCAGTACTTC. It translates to CASSLGPERETQYF. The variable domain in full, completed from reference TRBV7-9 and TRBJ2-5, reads DTGVSQNPRHKITKRGQNVTFRCDPISEHNRLYWYRQTLGQGPEFLTYFQNEAQLEKSRLLSDRFSAERPKGSFSTLEIQRTEQGDSAMYLCASSLGPERETQYFGPGTRLLVL.

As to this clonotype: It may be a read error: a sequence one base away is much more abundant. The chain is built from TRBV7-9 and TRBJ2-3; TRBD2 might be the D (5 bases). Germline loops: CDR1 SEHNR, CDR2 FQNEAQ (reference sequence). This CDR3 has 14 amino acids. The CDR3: CASSQPTGSYTLYF. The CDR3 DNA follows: TGTGCCAGCAGCCAGCCGACGGGGAGTTATACGCTGTATTTT.

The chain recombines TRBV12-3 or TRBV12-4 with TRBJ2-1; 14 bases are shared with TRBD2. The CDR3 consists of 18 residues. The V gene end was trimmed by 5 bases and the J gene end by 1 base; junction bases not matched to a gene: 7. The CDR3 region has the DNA TGTGCCAGCAGTCCGTTGGGGACTAGCGGGAGTTCCTACAATGAGCAGTTCTTC. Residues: CASSPLGTSGSSYNEQFF.

CDR3 protein: CASRLAAYNEQFF. The DNA for the CDR3 is TGTGCCAGCCGACTAGCGGCCTACAATGAGCAGTTCTTC. The J gene is TRBJ2-1, the V gene TRBV2, with 9 bases aligning to TRBD2. The germline V gene has CDR1 SNHLY and CDR2 FYNNEI. V shed 8 bases, J shed 2 bases, and the junction held 1 base outside the gene matches. The CDR3 is made up of 13 amino acids.

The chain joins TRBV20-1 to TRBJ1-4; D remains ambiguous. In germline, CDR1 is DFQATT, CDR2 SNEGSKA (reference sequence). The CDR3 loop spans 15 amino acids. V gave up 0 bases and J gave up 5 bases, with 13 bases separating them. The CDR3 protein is CSAREQGTGNEKLFF. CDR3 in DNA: TGCAGTGCTAGAGAACAAGGAACGGGAAATGAAAAACTGTTTTTT.

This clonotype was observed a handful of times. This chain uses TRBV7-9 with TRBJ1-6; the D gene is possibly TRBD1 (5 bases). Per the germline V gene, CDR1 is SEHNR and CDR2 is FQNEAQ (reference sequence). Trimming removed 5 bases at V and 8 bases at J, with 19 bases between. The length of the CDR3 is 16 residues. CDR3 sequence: CASSPEGTGEDSPLHF. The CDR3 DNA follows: TGTGCCAGCAGCCCCGAAGGGACGGGAGAGGATTCACCCCTCCACTTT.

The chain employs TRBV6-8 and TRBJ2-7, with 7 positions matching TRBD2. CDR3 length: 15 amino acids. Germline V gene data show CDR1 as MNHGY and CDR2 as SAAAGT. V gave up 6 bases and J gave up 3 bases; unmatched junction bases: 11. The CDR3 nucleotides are TGTGCCAGCAGCGAACTGGGAGGGGCTGGCTACGAGCAGTACGTC. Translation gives CASSELGGAGYEQYV.

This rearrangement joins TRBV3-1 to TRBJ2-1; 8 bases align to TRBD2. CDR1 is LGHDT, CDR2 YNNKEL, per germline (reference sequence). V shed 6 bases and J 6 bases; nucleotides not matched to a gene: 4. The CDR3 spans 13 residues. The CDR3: CASSKTSVNEQFF. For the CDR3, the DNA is TGTGCCAGCAGTAAGACTAGCGTCAATGAGCAGTTCTTC.

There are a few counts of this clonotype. The CDR3 coding sequence is TGTGCCAGCAGTAAGCAGGCGGGAGCCGTCGGTGAGCAGTTCTTC. Amino acids: CASSKQAGAVGEQFF. The rearrangement links TRBV6-2 or TRBV6-3 to TRBJ2-1; 7 positions agree with TRBD2. The CDR3 totals 15 residues. From germline, CDR1 is MNHEY and CDR2 SVGEGT. Losses at the gene ends were 5 bases for V and 9 bases for J; bases not matched to a gene: 13.

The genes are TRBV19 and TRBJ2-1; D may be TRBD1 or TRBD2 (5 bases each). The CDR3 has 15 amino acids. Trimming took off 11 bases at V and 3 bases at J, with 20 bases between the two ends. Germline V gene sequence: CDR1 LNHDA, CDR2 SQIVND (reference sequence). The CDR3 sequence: CAASQVSAGYNEQFF. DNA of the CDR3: TGTGCCGCGTCACAGGTGTCCGCGGGCTACAATGAGCAGTTCTTC. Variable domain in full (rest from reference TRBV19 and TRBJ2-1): DGGITQSPKYLFRKEGQNVTLSCEQNLNHDAMYWYRQDPGQGLRLIYYSQIVNDFQKGDIAEGYSVSREKKESFPLTVTSAQKNPTAFYLCAASQVSAGYNEQFFGPGTRLTVL.

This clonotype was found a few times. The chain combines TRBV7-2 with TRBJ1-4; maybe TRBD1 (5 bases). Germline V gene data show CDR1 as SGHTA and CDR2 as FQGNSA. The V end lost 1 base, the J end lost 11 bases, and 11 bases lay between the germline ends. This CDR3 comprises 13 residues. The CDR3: CASSLEMGRKLFF. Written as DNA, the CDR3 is TGTGCCAGCAGCTTAGAAATGGGGCGGAAACTGTTTTTT. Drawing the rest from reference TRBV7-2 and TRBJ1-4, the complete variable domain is GAGVSQSPSNKVTEKGKDVELRCDPISGHTALYWYRQSLGQGLEFLIYFQGNSAPDKSGLPSDRFSAERTGGSVSTLTIQRTQQEDSAVYLCASSLEMGRKLFFGSGTQLSVL.

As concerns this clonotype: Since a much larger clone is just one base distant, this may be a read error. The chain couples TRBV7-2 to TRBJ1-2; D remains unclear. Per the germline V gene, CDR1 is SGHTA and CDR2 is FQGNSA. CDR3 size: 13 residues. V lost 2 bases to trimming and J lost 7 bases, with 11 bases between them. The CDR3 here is CASSLQPDCGYTF. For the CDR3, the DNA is TGTGCCAGCAGCTTACAGCCAGACTGTGGCTACACCTTC. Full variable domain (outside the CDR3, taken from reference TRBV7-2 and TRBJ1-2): GAGVSQSPSNKVTEKGKDVELRCDPISGHTALYWYRQSLGQGLEFLIYFQGNSAPDKSGLPSDRFSAERTGGSVSTLTIQRTQQEDSAVYLCASSLQPDCGYTFGSGTRLTVV.

In nucleotides, the CDR3 is TGTGCCATCAGTGAATCCAGGGGTGGGCAGTACGTC. Amino acid sequence: CAISESRGGQYV. V and J are TRBV10-3 and TRBJ2-7; possible D gene TRBD1, 6 bases. The V end lost 3 bases, the J end lost 9 bases, and 12 bases lay between the germline ends. This CDR3 region has 12 residues. CDR1 ENHRY and CDR2 SYGVKD come from the germline V gene.

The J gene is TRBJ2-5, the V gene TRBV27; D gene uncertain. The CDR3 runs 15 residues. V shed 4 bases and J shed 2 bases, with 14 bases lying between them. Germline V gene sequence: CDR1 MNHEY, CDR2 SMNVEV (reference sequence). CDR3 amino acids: CASSSPRSAQETQYF. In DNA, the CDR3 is TGTGCCAGCAGTTCCCCCAGATCGGCACAAGAGACCCAGTACTTC.

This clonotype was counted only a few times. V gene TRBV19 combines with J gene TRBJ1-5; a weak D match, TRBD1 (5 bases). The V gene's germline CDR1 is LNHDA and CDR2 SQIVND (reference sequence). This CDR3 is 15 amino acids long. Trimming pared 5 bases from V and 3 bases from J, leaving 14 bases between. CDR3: CASSEGQGINQPQHF. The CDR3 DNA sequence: TGTGCCAGTAGTGAGGGCCAGGGCATCAATCAGCCCCAGCATTTT.

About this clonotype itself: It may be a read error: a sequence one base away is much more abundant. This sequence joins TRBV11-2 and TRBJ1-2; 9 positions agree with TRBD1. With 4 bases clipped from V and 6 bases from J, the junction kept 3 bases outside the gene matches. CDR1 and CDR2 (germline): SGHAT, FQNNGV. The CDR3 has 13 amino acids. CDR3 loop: CASSSDRGNGYTF. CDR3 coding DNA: TGTGCCAGCAGCTCGGACAGGGGAAATGGCTACACCTTC.

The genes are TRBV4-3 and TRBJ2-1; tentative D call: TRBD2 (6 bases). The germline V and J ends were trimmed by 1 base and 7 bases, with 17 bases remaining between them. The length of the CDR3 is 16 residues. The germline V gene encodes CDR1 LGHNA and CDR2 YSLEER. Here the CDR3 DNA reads TGCGCCAGCAGCCAAGGAAACCAATTACTAGCAAATGAGCAGTTCTTC. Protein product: CASSQGNQLLANEQFF.

The CDR3 sequence: CASSIPAALSYEQYF. CDR3 nucleotides: TGTGCCAGTAGTATACCGGCGGCCTTGTCCTACGAGCAGTACTTC. This chain joins TRBV19 and TRBJ2-7; unclear D gene. Between the trimmed V and J ends, which lost 2 bases and 1 base, there was a span of 12 bases. Germline values: CDR1 LNHDA, CDR2 SQIVND (reference sequence). The CDR3 is made up of 15 amino acids.

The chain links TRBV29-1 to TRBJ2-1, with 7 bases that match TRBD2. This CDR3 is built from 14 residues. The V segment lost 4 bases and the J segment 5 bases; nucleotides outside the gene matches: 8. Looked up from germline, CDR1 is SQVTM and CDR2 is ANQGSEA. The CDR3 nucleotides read TGCAGCGTTGTGGCTAGCGGAAATGACAATGAGCAGTTCTTC. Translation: CSVVASGNDNEQFF.

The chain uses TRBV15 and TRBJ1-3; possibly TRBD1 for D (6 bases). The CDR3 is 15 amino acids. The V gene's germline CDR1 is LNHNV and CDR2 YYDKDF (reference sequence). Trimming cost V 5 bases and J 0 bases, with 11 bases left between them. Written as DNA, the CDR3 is TGTGCCACCAGCCGGGACAAGAGCTCTGGAAACACCATATATTTT. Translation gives CATSRDKSSGNTIYF.

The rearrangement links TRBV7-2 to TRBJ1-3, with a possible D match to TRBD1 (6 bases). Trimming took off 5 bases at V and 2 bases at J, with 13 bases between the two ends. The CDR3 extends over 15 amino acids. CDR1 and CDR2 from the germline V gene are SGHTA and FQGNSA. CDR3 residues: CASSVPGGPGNTIYF. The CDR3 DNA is TGTGCCAGCAGCGTCCCCGGGGGCCCTGGAAACACCATATATTTT.

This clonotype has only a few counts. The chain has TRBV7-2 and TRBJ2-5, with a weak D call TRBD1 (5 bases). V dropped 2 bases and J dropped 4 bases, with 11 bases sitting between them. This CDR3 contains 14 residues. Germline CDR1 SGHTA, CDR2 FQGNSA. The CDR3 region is CASSLWGSPETQYF. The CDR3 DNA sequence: TGTGCCAGCAGCTTATGGGGCAGTCCAGAGACCCAGTACTTC.

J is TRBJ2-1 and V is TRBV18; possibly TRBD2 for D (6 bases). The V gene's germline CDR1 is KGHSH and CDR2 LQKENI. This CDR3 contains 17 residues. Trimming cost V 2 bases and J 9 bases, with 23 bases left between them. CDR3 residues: CASSPGLRTKPEAEQFF. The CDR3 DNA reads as TGTGCCAGCTCACCAGGTTTGAGGACTAAGCCAGAGGCTGAGCAGTTCTTC.

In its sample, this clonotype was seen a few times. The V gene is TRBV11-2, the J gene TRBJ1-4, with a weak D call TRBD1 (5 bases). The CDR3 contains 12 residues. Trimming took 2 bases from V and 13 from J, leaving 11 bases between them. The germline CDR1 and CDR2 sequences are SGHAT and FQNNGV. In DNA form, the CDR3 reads TGTGCCAGCAGCTTATCTGGGGGAGTACTGTTTTTT. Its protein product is CASSLSGGVLFF. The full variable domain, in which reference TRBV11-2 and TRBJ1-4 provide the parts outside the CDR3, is EAGVAQSPRYKIIEKRQSVAFWCNPISGHATLYWYQQILGQGPKLLIQFQNNGVVDDSQLPKDRFSAERLKGVDSTLKIQPAKLEDSAVYLCASSLSGGVLFFGSGTQLSVL.